The clone carrying this TCR beta chain was detected only once. What it binds is not known. Germline lookup yields CDR1 MNHEY and CDR2 SVGAGI. This CDR3 contains 14 residues. V lost 5 bases to trimming and J lost 0 bases, with 10 bases between them. Every patient had mismatch repair deficiency by PCR or immunohistochemistry. TCR sequencing covered three patients who responded to pembrolizumab. Profiled with immunoSEQ multiplex PCR; TCRdb holds only in-frame clones, not every one. The sample lists some 84,000 clones, roughly 80% occurring once. The sample comes from a study of PD-1 blockade in mismatch repair-deficient tumors. Turning to the study itself: All were previously treated, progressing patients with some twelve mismatch repair-deficient cancer types.

Regarding the study as a whole: Tumor-resident clones, often undetectable pretreatment in blood, expanded then contracted after pembrolizumab.

V gene TRBV6-5 combines with J gene TRBJ1-2, with D possibly TRBD1 on 5 matching bases. Sequencing used peripheral blood, obtained 12 weeks after starting pembrolizumab. The TCR originated in an adult with mismatch repair-deficient cancer. The CDR3 DNA follows: TGTGCCAGCAGTGACAGTCCTGCTAACTATGGCTACACCTTC. Amino acids: CASSDSPANYGYTF.